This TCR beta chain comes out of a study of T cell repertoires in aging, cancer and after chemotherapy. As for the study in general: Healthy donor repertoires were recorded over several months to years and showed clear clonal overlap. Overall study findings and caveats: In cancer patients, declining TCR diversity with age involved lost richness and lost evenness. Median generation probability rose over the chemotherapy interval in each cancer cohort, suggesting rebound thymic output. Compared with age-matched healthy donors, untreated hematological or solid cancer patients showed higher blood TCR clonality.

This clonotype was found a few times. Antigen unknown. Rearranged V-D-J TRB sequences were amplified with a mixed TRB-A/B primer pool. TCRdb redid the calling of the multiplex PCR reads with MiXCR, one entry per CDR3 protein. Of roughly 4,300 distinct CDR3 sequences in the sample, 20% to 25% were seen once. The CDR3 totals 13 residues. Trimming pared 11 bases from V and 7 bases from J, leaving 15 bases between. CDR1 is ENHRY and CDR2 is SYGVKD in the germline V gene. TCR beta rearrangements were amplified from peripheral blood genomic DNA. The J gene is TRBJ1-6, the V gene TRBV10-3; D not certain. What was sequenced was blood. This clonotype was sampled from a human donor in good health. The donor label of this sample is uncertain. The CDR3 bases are TGTGCCGCCGGCCGGGATAGCAATTCACCCCTCCACTTT. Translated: CAAGRDSNSPLHF.